The next 16 T cell receptor beta chains were all read from a single sample in a study of cytomegalovirus exposure and HLA in healthy donors. Both 60 Vbeta primers and 13 Jbeta primers went into the PCR. TCRdb's copy holds only in-frame clones and misses some; the assay was immunoSEQ multiplex PCR. The table records some 180,000 clones, roughly 77% of them present only once. The sequenced sample consisted of PBMCs. These receptors originate from a woman in her 30s in good health and CMV-seronegative.

The J gene is TRBJ1-5, the V gene TRBV15; no clear D gene. V lost 0 bases and J 4 bases, leaving 10 bases between the germline ends. The CDR3 loop spans 15 amino acids. Germline CDR1 is LNHNV and CDR2 is YYDKDF (reference sequence). CDR3 in amino acids: CATSRDAAENQPQHF. The CDR3 coding sequence is TGTGCCACCAGCAGAGACGCGGCGGAGAATCAGCCCCAGCATTTT.

V gene TRBV5-1 combines with J gene TRBJ1-2; 8 bases line up with TRBD1. J was trimmed by 3 bases and V by 0 bases; bases with no gene match: 7. CDR3 length: 16 amino acids. Germline CDR1 reads SGHRS; CDR2 reads YFSETQ. The CDR3: CASSLAGTGDYYGYTF. DNA for the CDR3: TGCGCCAGCAGCTTGGCCGGGACAGGCGACTACTATGGCTACACCTTC. The full variable domain, with the rest looked up from reference TRBV5-1 and TRBJ1-2, is KAGVTQTPRYLIKTRGQQVTLSCSPISGHRSVSWYQQTPGQGLQFLFEYFSETQRNKGNFPGRFSGRQFSNSRSEMNVSTLELGDSALYLCASSLAGTGDYYGYTFGSGTRLTVV.

The V and J genes are TRBV12-5 and TRBJ2-7; 9 nucleotides line up with TRBD1. Germline V gene data show CDR1 as LGHNT and CDR2 as FRNRAP. Trimming removed 7 bases from V and 5 bases from J; junction bases left unmatched: 9. The length of the CDR3 is 14 residues. The CDR3 DNA reads TGTGCTAGTGTACTGGGACAGGGTGGACACGAGCAGTACTTC. This sequence encodes CASVLGQGGHEQYF. Full variable domain (outside the CDR3, taken from reference TRBV12-5 and TRBJ2-7): DARVTQTPRHKVTEMGQEVTMRCQPILGHNTVFWYRQTMMQGLELLAYFRNRAPLDDSGMPKDRFSAEMPDATLATLKIQPSEPRDSAVYFCASVLGQGGHEQYFGPGTRLTVT.

This chain links TRBV18 with TRBJ1-6; 8 bases fit TRBD1. This CDR3 has 15 residues. In germline, CDR1 is KGHSH, CDR2 LQKENI. The ends lost 2 bases at V and 6 bases at J; junction bases unmatched: 3. The CDR3 reads CASSPSQGGNSPLHF. Written as DNA, the CDR3 is TGTGCCAGCTCACCATCACAGGGGGGTAATTCACCCCTCCACTTT.

The CDR3 spells CASSSLAGAEQYF. CDR3 DNA sequence: TGTGCCAGCAGTTCCCTAGCAGGGGCCGAGCAGTACTTC. The chain recombines TRBV9 with TRBJ2-7, with D tentatively TRBD1 (6 bases). CDR3 length: 13 amino acids. The V gene's germline CDR1 is SGDLS and CDR2 YYNGEE. V gave up 5 bases and J gave up 6 bases, with 15 bases separating them.

The gene calls are TRBV18 and TRBJ1-4; D perhaps matches TRBD1 (6 bases). The V gene's germline CDR1 is KGHSH and CDR2 LQKENI. V shed 0 bases and J shed 14 bases, with 19 bases lying between them. There are 15 residues in the CDR3. CDR3: CASSPPLQGRKWLFF. The CDR3 DNA reads as TGTGCCAGCTCACCACCGTTACAGGGCAGAAAATGGCTGTTTTTT. The variable domain in full, completed from reference TRBV18 and TRBJ1-4, reads NAGVMQNPRHLVRRRGQEARLRCSPMKGHSHVYWYRQLPEEGLKFMVYLQKENIIDESGMPKERFSAEFPKEGPSILRIQQVVRGDSAAYFCASSPPLQGRKWLFFGSGTQLSVL.

This clone has only one observation. V is TRBV7-9 and J is TRBJ1-1; D is undetermined. Looked up from germline, CDR1 is SEHNR and CDR2 is FQNEAQ (reference sequence). There are 17 residues in the CDR3. V shed 2 bases and J shed 1 base, with 17 bases lying between them. The CDR3 sequence: CASSLPRQDYSNTEAFF. CDR3 in DNA: TGTGCCAGCAGCTTACCCCGACAAGACTATTCGAACACTGAAGCTTTCTTT. Filled out from reference TRBV7-9 and TRBJ1-1, the complete variable domain reads DTGVSQNPRHKITKRGQNVTFRCDPISEHNRLYWYRQTLGQGPEFLTYFQNEAQLEKSRLLSDRFSAERPKGSFSTLEIQRTEQGDSAMYLCASSLPRQDYSNTEAFFGQGTRLTVV.

The CDR3 is CASSASGGNTGELFF. Written as DNA, the CDR3 is TGCGCCAGCAGTGCCAGCGGGGGGAACACCGGGGAGCTGTTTTTT. V is TRBV10-1 and J is TRBJ2-2, with TRBD2 matching over 8 bases. The V gene end was trimmed by 4 bases and the J gene end by 1 base; junction bases not matched to a gene: 2. The CDR3 contains 15 residues. CDR1 is WNHNN, CDR2 SYGVQD, per germline (reference sequence).

The chain has TRBV2 and TRBJ1-5, with 8 bases that match TRBD1. Germline V CDR1 and CDR2: SNHLY, FYNNEI. Trimming removed 6 bases from V and 0 bases from J; junction bases left unmatched: 4. CDR3 length: 15 residues. The chain's CDR3 is CASRGQENSNQPQHF. For the CDR3, the DNA is TGTGCCAGCAGGGGACAGGAGAATAGCAATCAGCCCCAGCATTTT. Looking up the rest from reference TRBV2 and TRBJ1-5 gives the full variable domain: EPEVTQTPSHQVTQMGQEVILRCVPISNHLYFYWYRQILGQKVEFLVSFYNNEISEKSEIFDDQFSVERPDGSNFTLKIRSTKLEDSAMYFCASRGQENSNQPQHFGDGTRLSIL.

The rearrangement links TRBV25-1 to TRBJ2-3, with TRBD2 as a possible D gene (6 bases). CDR1 MGHDK and CDR2 SYGVNS come from the germline V gene. V shed 8 bases and J shed 1 base, with 10 bases lying between them. This CDR3 has 13 amino acids. CDR3 nucleotide sequence: TGTGCCAGCTTACCTAGCGGCACAGATACGCAGTATTTT. Translated, it gives CASLPSGTDTQYF.

This clone was counted once. The chain recombines TRBV29-1 with TRBJ2-3; 7 bases are shared with TRBD1. The CDR3 sequence is 16 residues long. Trimming at V came to 3 bases and at J to 0 bases, leaving 9 bases not matched to a gene. Germline-derived CDR1 and CDR2 are SQVTM and ANQGSEA. The CDR3 spells CSVDRWDSPSTDTQYF. For the CDR3, the DNA is TGCAGCGTTGATAGGTGGGACAGTCCTAGCACAGATACGCAGTATTTT.

CDR3 protein: CASSQGRAAVRETQYF. In DNA, the CDR3 is TGCGCCAGCAGCCAAGGGCGAGCGGCGGTCCGGGAGACCCAGTACTTC. The chain has TRBV4-3 and TRBJ2-5, with a tentative D call TRBD2 (5 bases). The V end was cut by 1 base, the J end by 5 bases, with 17 bases between. This CDR3 comprises 16 residues. CDR1 is LGHNA, CDR2 YSLEER, per germline.

CDR3 bases: TGTGCCAGCAGTAAAGACAGGCAGAACACTGAAGCTTTCTTT. This codes for CASSKDRQNTEAFF. The V gene is TRBV25-1, the J gene TRBJ1-1; possible D gene TRBD1, 6 bases. V was pared by 5 bases and J by 1 base, with 11 bases between. Germline-derived CDR1 and CDR2 are MGHDK and SYGVNS. The CDR3 is 14 residues long.

The gene calls are TRBV7-3 and TRBJ2-5, with D tentatively TRBD2 (5 bases). Germline lookup yields CDR1 SGHTA and CDR2 FQGTGA. Trimming took off 2 bases at V and 4 bases at J, with 17 bases between the two ends. This CDR3 spans 16 amino acids. CDR3 amino acids: CASSLRGSSPLETQYF. CDR3 DNA sequence: TGTGCCAGCAGCTTACGAGGTTCTAGCCCCCTAGAGACCCAGTACTTC.

The chain carries TRBV27 and TRBJ2-7; TRBD1 matches at 7 bases. The J segment lost 5 bases and the V segment lost 2 bases, leaving 9 bases of the junction unmatched. The germline gives CDR1 MNHEY, CDR2 SMNVEV (reference sequence). The CDR3 has 15 residues. CDR3 loop: CASSLLGQRDHEQYF. DNA for the CDR3: TGTGCCAGCAGTTTACTGGGACAGCGTGACCACGAGCAGTACTTC.

The chain combines TRBV9 with TRBJ2-1, with D possibly matching TRBD2 (5 bases). The CDR3 extends over 14 amino acids. V lost 1 base to trimming and J lost 4 bases, with 9 bases between them. Germline V lookup: CDR1 SGDLS, CDR2 YYNGEE. The CDR3 DNA follows: TGTGCCAGCAGCGTACGAGGGCTTTACAATGAGCAGTTCTTC. Protein product: CASSVRGLYNEQFF.